Presented here are 11 T cell receptor beta chains from one specimen sequenced in a study of multiple sclerosis patients with progressive multifocal leukoencephalopathy. Time point reported: time of PML onset. Method: immunoSEQ multiplex PCR; TCRdb's copy keeps in-frame clones and lacks some. The sample consists of under 35,000 clones, approximately 88% of them appearing once. The sample was PBMCs, taken from a patient treated with natalizumab. The receptors come from a woman aged 40 to 49 with progressive multifocal leukoencephalopathy.

The chain has TRBV5-1 and TRBJ1-4; no firm D call. Germline CDR1 and CDR2: SGHRS and YFSETQ. This CDR3 contains 14 residues. Trimming took off 0 bases at V and 2 bases at J, with 5 bases between the two ends. The CDR3 DNA reads TGCGCCAGCAGCTTGGGCCCCACTAATGAAAAACTGTTTTTT. Protein: CASSLGPTNEKLFF.

The chain carries TRBV19 and TRBJ2-2, with 14 bases identical to TRBD2. V trimming: 4 bases; J trimming: 5 bases; junction bases outside the gene matches: 6. Germline V CDR1 and CDR2: LNHDA, SQIVND (reference sequence). CDR3 length equals 17 residues. The CDR3 spells CASSTGTSGSRTGELFF. Written as DNA, the CDR3 is TGTGCCAGTAGTACCGGGACTAGCGGGAGTAGGACCGGGGAGCTGTTTTTT.

On this clone: A read error may produce the germline difference seen at one junction end. The sample holds other DNA sequences that translate to the same CDR3. This rearrangement joins TRBV28 to TRBJ1-3, with a tentative D call TRBD1 (6 bases). The V gene's germline CDR1 is MDHEN and CDR2 SYDVKM. This CDR3 spans 14 amino acids. CDR3 in amino acids: CASSSGTARGTIYF. CDR3 DNA: TGTGCCAGCAGTAGCGGGACGGCCAGGGGCACCATATACTTT. Together with reference TRBV28 and TRBJ1-3, the CDR3 gives the full variable domain: DVKVTQSSRYLVKRTGEKVFLECVQDMDHENMFWYRQDPGLGLRLIYFSYDVKMKEKGDIPEGYSVSREKKERFSLILESASTNQTSMYLCASSSGTARGTIYFGEGSWLTVV.

The chain uses TRBV10-1 and TRBJ2-7; possibly TRBD1 for D (6 bases). The CDR3 runs 14 residues. Germline V lookup: CDR1 WNHNN, CDR2 SYGVQD (reference sequence). V lost 0 bases to trimming and J lost 5 bases, with 11 bases between them. CDR3 coding DNA: TGCGCCAGCAGTGAGTCCACAGGGAGCCACGAGCAGTACTTC. Its translation is CASSESTGSHEQYF.

The chain uses TRBV18 and TRBJ1-4; tentative D call: TRBD1 (5 bases). From germline, CDR1 is KGHSH and CDR2 LQKENI. Trimming took 4 bases from V and 7 from J, leaving 19 bases between them. The CDR3 is made up of 16 amino acids. The CDR3 region has the DNA TGTGCCAGCTCACAGTCGGGAGGGACGTCTGGTGAAAAACTGTTTTTT. Its translation is CASSQSGGTSGEKLFF.

The chain couples TRBV5-1 to TRBJ2-7; D possibly corresponds to TRBD2 (6 bases). The ends were cut back, 4 bases at V and 6 bases at J, with 20 bases in the middle. This CDR3 has 15 amino acids. Germline values: CDR1 SGHRS, CDR2 YFSETQ. This chain's CDR3 is CASSRGSQRVSEQYF. DNA of the CDR3: TGCGCCAGCAGCCGAGGGAGCCAGCGGGTTTCCGAGCAGTACTTC.

The V and J genes are TRBV7-9 and TRBJ1-2; D possibly corresponds to TRBD1 (6 bases). The CDR3 sequence is 17 residues long. V was cut by 5 bases and J by 8 bases, with 27 bases left in between. CDR1 and CDR2 (germline): SEHNR, FQNEAQ (reference sequence). CDR3 nucleotide sequence: TGTGCCAGCAGCCACCCAAGGAATGGGACATCAGACTGGGGCTACACCTTC. Translation: CASSHPRNGTSDWGYTF.

The V call is TRBV6-1, the J call TRBJ2-3; 10 nucleotides align to TRBD1. J lost 3 bases, V lost 7 bases, and 4 bases had no gene match. The CDR3 consists of 14 residues. Looked up from germline, CDR1 is MNHNS and CDR2 is SASEGT. CDR3 sequence reads: CASTTGQGTDTQYF. The CDR3 DNA follows: TGTGCCAGCACCACGGGACAGGGGACAGATACGCAGTATTTT.

The gene calls are TRBV7-8 and TRBJ2-3; a possible D gene is TRBD1 (5 bases). This CDR3 is built from 15 residues. CDR1 is SGHVS, CDR2 FQNEAQ, per germline. Trimming took 5 bases from V and 3 from J, leaving 15 bases between them. The CDR3 here is CASSPRTMSTDTQYF. The DNA for the CDR3 is TGTGCCAGCAGCCCCCGGACAATGAGTACAGATACGCAGTATTTT. The variable domain in full, with the rest retrieved from reference TRBV7-8 and TRBJ2-3, is GAGVSQSPRYKVAKRGQDVALRCDPISGHVSLFWYQQALGQGPEFLTYFQNEAQLDKSGLPSDRFFAERPEGSVSTLKIQRTQQEDSAVYLCASSPRTMSTDTQYFGPGTRLTVL.

The chain combines TRBV6-1 with TRBJ2-1; D ambiguous. There are 15 residues in the CDR3. Germline V gene sequence: CDR1 MNHNS, CDR2 SASEGT. V dropped 4 bases and J dropped 7 bases, with 17 bases sitting between them. Here the CDR3 DNA reads TGTGCCAGCAGTGGGCTCGCGACCCTCGGGAATGAGCAGTTCTTC. Translation: CASSGLATLGNEQFF.

The chain carries TRBV19 and TRBJ2-3; D remains unclear. The CDR3 consists of 14 residues. Germline V gene data show CDR1 as LNHDA and CDR2 as SQIVND (reference sequence). Deletions cut 5 bases from V and 0 bases from J, with 9 bases between. Here the CDR3 reads CASSDVTSTDTQYF. The CDR3 coding sequence is TGTGCCAGTAGTGACGTTACTAGCACAGATACGCAGTATTTT. The full variable domain, its missing parts supplied by reference TRBV19 and TRBJ2-3, is DGGITQSPKYLFRKEGQNVTLSCEQNLNHDAMYWYRQDPGQGLRLIYYSQIVNDFQKGDIAEGYSVSREKKESFPLTVTSAQKNPTAFYLCASSDVTSTDTQYFGPGTRLTVL.